This TCR beta chain was identified in a study of blood T cell repertoires in COVID-19. Across the whole study: Nucleic acid was either cDNA or gDNA, and it came from T cells, B-cell-depleted T cells, or PBMCs.

Clones were read by immunoSEQ multiplex PCR, and TCRdb kept only the in-frame ones, dropping some. The table includes about 200,000 clones, 82% detected once. V shed 3 bases, J shed 3 bases, and the junction held 6 bases outside the gene matches. The CDR3 has 15 residues. CDR1 is SGHAT and CDR2 is FQNNGV in the germline V gene. This clone has only a few counts. The chain uses TRBV11-2 and TRBJ2-7; 9 bases line up with TRBD1. This clonotype was sampled from a woman aged 55-70 years with COVID-19, enrolled during active disease. Source material: peripheral blood. The CDR3 protein is CASSFDRGFHYEQYV. CDR3 in DNA: TGTGCCAGCAGCTTCGACAGGGGGTTTCACTACGAGCAGTACGTC.